The TCR beta chain described here comes from a study of PD-L1 blockade in urothelial cancer. V gave up 3 bases and J gave up 1 base; unmatched junction bases: 5. Germline V lookup: CDR1 SGHTA, CDR2 FQGNSA. This CDR3 has 16 amino acids. The table lists this clone with a count of one. Libraries were prepared by immunoSEQ multiplex PCR; TCRdb keeps only in-frame clonotypes and omits some of them. The sample has more than 40,000 clones, approximately 83% seen once; the top ten hold around 15%. This chain uses TRBV7-2 with TRBJ2-5; 10 nucleotides align to TRBD2. The source is a man in his 60s with urothelial cancer. The sequencing here drew on PBMCs, taken around atezolizumab (anti-PD-L1) treatment. In DNA, the CDR3 is TGTGCCAGCAGCTTTCTAGCGGGGGTAACCCAAGAGACCCAGTACTTC. Amino acids: CASSFLAGVTQETQYF.